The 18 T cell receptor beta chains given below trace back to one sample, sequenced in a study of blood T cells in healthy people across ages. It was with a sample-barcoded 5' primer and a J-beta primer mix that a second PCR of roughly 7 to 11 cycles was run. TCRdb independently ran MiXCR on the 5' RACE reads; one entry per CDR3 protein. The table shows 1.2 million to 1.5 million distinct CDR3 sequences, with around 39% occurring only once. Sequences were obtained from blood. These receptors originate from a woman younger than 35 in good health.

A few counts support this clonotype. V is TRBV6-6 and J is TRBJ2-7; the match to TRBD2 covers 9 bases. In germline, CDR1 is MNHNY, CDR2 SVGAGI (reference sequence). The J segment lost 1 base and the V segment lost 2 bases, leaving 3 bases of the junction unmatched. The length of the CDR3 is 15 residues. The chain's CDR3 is CASSYRLADSYEQYF. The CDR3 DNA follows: TGTGCCAGCAGTTACCGACTAGCGGATTCCTACGAGCAGTACTTC.

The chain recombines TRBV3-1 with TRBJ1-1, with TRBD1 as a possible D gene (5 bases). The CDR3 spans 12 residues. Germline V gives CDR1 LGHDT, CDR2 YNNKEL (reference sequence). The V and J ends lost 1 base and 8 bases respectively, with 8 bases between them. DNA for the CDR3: TGTGCCAGCAGCCAAGTGCGGGACGAAGCTTTCTTT. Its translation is CASSQVRDEAFF.

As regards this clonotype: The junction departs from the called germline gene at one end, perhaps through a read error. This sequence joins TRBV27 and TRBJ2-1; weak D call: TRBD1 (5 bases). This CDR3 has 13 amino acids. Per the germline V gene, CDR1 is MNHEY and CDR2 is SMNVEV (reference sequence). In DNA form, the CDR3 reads TGTGCCAGCAGTGTATCGACAGACAATGAGCAGTTCTTC. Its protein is CASSVSTDNEQFF.

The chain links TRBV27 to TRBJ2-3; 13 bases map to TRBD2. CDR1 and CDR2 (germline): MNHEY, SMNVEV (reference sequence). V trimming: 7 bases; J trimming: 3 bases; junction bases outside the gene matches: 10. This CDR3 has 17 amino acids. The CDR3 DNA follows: TGTGCCAGCACAAGTCTGGGACTAGCGGGGAGGACAGATACGCAGTATTTT. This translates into CASTSLGLAGRTDTQYF.

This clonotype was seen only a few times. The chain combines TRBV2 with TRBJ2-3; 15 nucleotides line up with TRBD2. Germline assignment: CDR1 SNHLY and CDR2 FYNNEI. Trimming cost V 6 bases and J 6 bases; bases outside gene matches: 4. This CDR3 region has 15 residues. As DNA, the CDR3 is TGTGCCAGCAGGGGGACTAGCGGGAGGTTGGATACGCAGTATTTT. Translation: CASRGTSGRLDTQYF.

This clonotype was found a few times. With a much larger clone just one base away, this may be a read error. The CDR3 loop is CASSPGTSGSHEQFF. In DNA, the CDR3 is TGTGCCAGCAGCCCCGGGACTAGCGGGAGCCATGAGCAGTTCTTC. The chain couples TRBV9 to TRBJ2-1; 14 nucleotides agree with TRBD2. V was clipped by 4 bases and J by 8 bases; unmatched bases: 5. This CDR3 is built from 15 residues. Per germline, CDR1 SGDLS and CDR2 YYNGEE.

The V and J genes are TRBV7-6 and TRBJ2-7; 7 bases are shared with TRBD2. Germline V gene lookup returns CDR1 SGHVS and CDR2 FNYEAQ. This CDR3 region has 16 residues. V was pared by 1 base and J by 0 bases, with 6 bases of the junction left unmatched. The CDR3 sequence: CASSLGASGASYEQYF. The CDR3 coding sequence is TGTGCCAGCAGCTTAGGGGCTAGCGGAGCCTCCTACGAGCAGTACTTC.

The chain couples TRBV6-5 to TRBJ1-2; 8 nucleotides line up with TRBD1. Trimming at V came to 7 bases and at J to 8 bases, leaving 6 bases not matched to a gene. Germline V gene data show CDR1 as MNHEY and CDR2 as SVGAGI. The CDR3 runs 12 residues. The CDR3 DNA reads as TGTGCCAGCAACTCAGGGGGCGACGGCTACACCTTC. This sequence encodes CASNSGGDGYTF.

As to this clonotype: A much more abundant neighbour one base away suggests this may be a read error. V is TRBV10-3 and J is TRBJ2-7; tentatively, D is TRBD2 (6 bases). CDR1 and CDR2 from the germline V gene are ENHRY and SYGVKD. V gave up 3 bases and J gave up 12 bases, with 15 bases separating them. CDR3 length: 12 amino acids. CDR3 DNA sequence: TGTGCCATCAGTGATGCGGAGGGCATTCGGTACTTC. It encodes CAISDAEGIRYF.

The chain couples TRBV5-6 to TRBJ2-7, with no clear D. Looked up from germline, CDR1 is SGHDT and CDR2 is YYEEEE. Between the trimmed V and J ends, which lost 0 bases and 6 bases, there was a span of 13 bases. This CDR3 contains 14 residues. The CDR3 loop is CASSLAVPLGEQYF. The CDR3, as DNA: TGTGCCAGCAGCTTGGCGGTACCCCTAGGCGAGCAGTACTTC.

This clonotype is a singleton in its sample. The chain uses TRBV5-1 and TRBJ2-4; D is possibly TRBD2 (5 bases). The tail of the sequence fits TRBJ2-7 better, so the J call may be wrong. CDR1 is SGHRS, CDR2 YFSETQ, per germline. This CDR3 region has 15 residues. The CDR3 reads CASSLGTSLAPEQYF. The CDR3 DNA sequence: TGCGCCAGCAGCTTGGGGACTTCCCTCGCCCCCGAGCAGTACTTC.

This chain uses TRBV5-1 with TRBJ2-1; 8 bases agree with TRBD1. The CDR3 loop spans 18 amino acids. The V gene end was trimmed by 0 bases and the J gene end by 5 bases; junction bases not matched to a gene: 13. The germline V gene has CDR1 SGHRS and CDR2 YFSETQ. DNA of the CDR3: TGCGCCAGCAGCTTGGTAAGGACAGGGAGCTGGGGGCACAATGAGCAGTTCTTC. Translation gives CASSLVRTGSWGHNEQFF.

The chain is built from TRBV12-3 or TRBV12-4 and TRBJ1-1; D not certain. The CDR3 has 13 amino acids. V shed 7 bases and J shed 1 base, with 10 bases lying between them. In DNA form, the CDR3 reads TGTGCCAGCACTCCATACACGAACACTGAAGCTTTCTTT. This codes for CASTPYTNTEAFF.

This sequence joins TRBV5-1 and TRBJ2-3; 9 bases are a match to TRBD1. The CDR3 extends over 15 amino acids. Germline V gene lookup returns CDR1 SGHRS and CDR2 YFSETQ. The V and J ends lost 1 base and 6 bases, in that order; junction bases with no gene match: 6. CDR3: CASSLRGQGPDTQYF. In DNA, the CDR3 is TGCGCCAGCAGCTTGAGGGGACAGGGTCCGGATACGCAGTATTTT.

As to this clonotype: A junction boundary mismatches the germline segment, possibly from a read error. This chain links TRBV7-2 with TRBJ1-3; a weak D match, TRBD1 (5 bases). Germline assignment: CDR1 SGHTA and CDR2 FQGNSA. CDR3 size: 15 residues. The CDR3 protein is CASSQQGLSGNAIYF. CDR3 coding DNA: TGTGCCAGCAGCCAGCAGGGATTATCTGGAAACGCCATATATTTT.

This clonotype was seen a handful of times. The CDR3 region is CASSQDGPTYDTQYF. CDR3 coding DNA: TGCGCCAGCAGCCAAGATGGCCCGACCTATGATACGCAGTATTTT. The genes are TRBV4-1 and TRBJ2-3; D remains unclear. The CDR3 has 15 amino acids. V lost 0 bases to trimming and J lost 6 bases, with 13 bases between them. The V gene's germline CDR1 is MGHRA and CDR2 YSYEKL.

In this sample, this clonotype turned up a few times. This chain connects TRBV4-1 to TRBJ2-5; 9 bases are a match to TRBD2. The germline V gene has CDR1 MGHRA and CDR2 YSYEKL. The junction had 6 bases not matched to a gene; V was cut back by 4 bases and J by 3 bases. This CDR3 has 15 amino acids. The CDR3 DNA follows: TGCGCCAGCAGCCGTGCCAGACTAGCGGAAGAGACCCAGTACTTC. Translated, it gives CASSRARLAEETQYF.

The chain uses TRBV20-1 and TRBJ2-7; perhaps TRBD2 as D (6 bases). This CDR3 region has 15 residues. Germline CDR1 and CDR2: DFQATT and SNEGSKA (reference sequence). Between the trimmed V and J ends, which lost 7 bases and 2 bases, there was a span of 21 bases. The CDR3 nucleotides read TGCAGTGGTTCTTTGCGGGGACGGGGGACCTACGAGCAGTACTTC. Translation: CSGSLRGRGTYEQYF.